This is a list of T cell receptor beta chains from one sample in a study of T cell responses to AZD1222 COVID-19 vaccine. The data were produced by immunoSEQ multiplex PCR, yet TCRdb's version contains in-frame clones alone and is incomplete. Among 84,000 or so clones listed, 91% were seen once. Sequenced material: peripheral blood, taken on day 0 of MenACWY control vaccination. These receptors came from an adult in good health. The conserved cysteine and the conserved F or W are not part of the CDR3 here.

V: TRBV5-1
CDR3: ASSLALGGTGELF

V: TRBV7-2
CDR3: ASSLARDTYGYT

V: TRBV11-2
CDR3: ASSRGEGYWGGELF

V: TRBV5-4
CDR3: ASSLAGIRGYNEQF

V: TRBV29-1
CDR3: SVEEGRGRGNTIY

V: TRBV5-1
CDR3: ASSLGSGGYNEQF

V: TRBV7-9
CDR3: ASSAAARIATYNEQF

V: TRBV6-4
CDR3: ASSPTGTASGELF

V: TRBV18
CDR3: ASSPVQGAYEQY

V: TRBV2
CDR3: ASRPGGTRYEQY

V: TRBV12-3/TRBV12-4
CDR3: ASRGQSEKLF

V: TRBV3-1/TRBV3-2
CDR3: ASSQSETQY

V: TRBV3-1/TRBV3-2
CDR3: ASSQDEDQPQH

V: TRBV28
CDR3: ASSPGTAQETQY

V: TRBV5-1
CDR3: ASSPDGRSNEKLF

V: TRBV19
CDR3: ASSTPGGWGYT

V: TRBV12-3/TRBV12-4
CDR3: ASSPGSGNTIY

V: TRBV6-5
CDR3: ASSYSGVAAGEKLF

V: TRBV2
CDR3: ASILTGGYNSPLH

V: TRBV2
CDR3: ASSEGPTYQETQY

V: TRBV29-1
CDR3: SVAGTGVLGQY

V: TRBV5-1
CDR3: ASSLAGQGGSPLH

V: TRBV28
CDR3: ASSLMGGRVTGELF